Presented here are 22 T cell receptor beta chains from one specimen sequenced in a study of T cells in localized non-small cell lung cancer. Only in-frame clones appear in the TCRdb table, and some are missing; sequencing was by immunoSEQ multiplex PCR. The data contain tens of thousands of clones, approximately 80% of them singletons. Specimen: peripheral blood, collected before any cancer treatment. These receptors all stem from a male donor at least 60 years old with stage III squamous cell lung carcinoma.

The gene calls are TRBV25-1 and TRBJ2-5; D gene uncertain. V dropped 1 base and J dropped 9 bases, with 3 bases sitting between them. Looked up from germline, CDR1 is MGHDK and CDR2 is SYGVNS. The CDR3 has 10 residues. This chain's CDR3 is CASSEFPQYF. In nucleotides, the CDR3 is TGTGCCAGCAGTGAATTCCCCCAGTACTTC.

This clone has more than one count but fewer than ten. The chain carries TRBV15 and TRBJ2-3, with 7 bases that match TRBD2. The CDR3 spans 18 residues. The germline gives CDR1 LNHNV, CDR2 YYDKDF (reference sequence). Trimming cost V 0 bases and J 6 bases; bases outside gene matches: 15. This CDR3 is CATSRDGREGGPSDTQYF. CDR3 nucleotides: TGTGCCACCAGCAGAGATGGGAGAGAGGGAGGGCCTTCCGATACGCAGTATTTT.

The chain combines TRBV10-2 with TRBJ2-2, with D tentatively TRBD2 (5 bases). Germline V CDR1 and CDR2: WSHSY, SAAADI. This CDR3 has 16 amino acids. The V gene lost 7 bases and the J gene lost 2 bases, with 17 bases spanning the gap. In DNA, the CDR3 is TGCGCCAGCATAGATTCGGGAAGAGTTAACACCGGGGAGCTGTTTTTT. This translates into CASIDSGRVNTGELFF.

The chain has TRBV5-4 and TRBJ1-1; no clear D. The V gene's germline CDR1 is SGHNT and CDR2 YYREEE (reference sequence). With 5 bases removed from V and 5 bases from J, the gap between germline ends came to 16 bases. The CDR3 is 14 amino acids. CDR3 in DNA: TGTGCCAGCAGTCAAAGCAACGGGCGAACTGAAGCTTTCTTT. Amino acids: CASSQSNGRTEAFF.

The chain employs TRBV6-6 and TRBJ2-2; the match to TRBD1 covers 11 bases. The junction had 6 bases not matched to a gene; V was cut back by 2 bases and J by 7 bases. Germline assignment: CDR1 MNHNY and CDR2 SVGAGI (reference sequence). The CDR3 spans 16 residues. CDR3 in DNA: TGTGCCAGCAGTTACCGGACAGGGGGCGCCGGCGGGGAGCTGTTTTTT. Translation: CASSYRTGGAGGELFF.

The chain combines TRBV4-2 with TRBJ1-1, with 7 positions matching TRBD1. This CDR3 has 14 residues. V shed 4 bases, J shed 6 bases, and the junction held 8 bases outside the gene matches. Germline V lookup: CDR1 LGHNA, CDR2 YNFKEQ. CDR3 sequence: CASSPPTGSPEAFF. The CDR3 DNA is TGTGCCAGCAGCCCTCCGACAGGGAGTCCTGAAGCTTTCTTT.

The chain combines TRBV19 with TRBJ1-6; D call uncertain. The CDR3 is made up of 15 amino acids. V was cut by 10 bases and J by 0 bases, with 13 bases left in between. Germline CDR1 reads LNHDA; CDR2 reads SQIVND (reference sequence). CDR3 DNA sequence: TGTGCCACCTCCGAAGGGAGCTCCTATAATTCACCCCTCCACTTT. Translation: CATSEGSSYNSPLHF.

J is TRBJ2-2 and V is TRBV5-6; no clear D gene. The CDR3 loop spans 14 amino acids. Looked up from germline, CDR1 is SGHDT and CDR2 is YYEEEE. Trimming pared 0 bases from V and 6 bases from J, leaving 9 bases between. CDR3 sequence (DNA): TGTGCCAGCAGCTTGGGAGAAGATTCCGGGGAGCTGTTTTTT. Encoded protein: CASSLGEDSGELFF.

The chain recombines TRBV19 with TRBJ2-1, with 14 bases lining up with TRBD2. The trim removed 5 bases at V and 1 base at J, leaving 4 bases unmatched. Germline assignment: CDR1 LNHDA and CDR2 SQIVND (reference sequence). The length of the CDR3 is 17 residues. The DNA for the CDR3 is TGTGCCAGTAGTGCGGGACTAGCGGGGGTTTCCTACAATGAGCAGTTCTTC. Its protein is CASSAGLAGVSYNEQFF.

As to this clone: Other DNA sequences within the sample encode an identical CDR3. The rearrangement links TRBV11-2 to TRBJ1-3; no reliable D call. Germline V CDR1 and CDR2: SGHAT, FQNNGV. V was clipped by 1 base and J by 2 bases, with 6 bases between them. The length of the CDR3 is 14 residues. CDR3 residues: CASSLGSTGNTIYF. CDR3 DNA sequence: TGTGCCAGCAGCTTAGGGAGCACTGGAAACACCATATATTTT.

This chain connects TRBV5-4 to TRBJ2-1; 8 positions match TRBD1. CDR3 length: 14 residues. The ends lost 7 bases at V and 2 bases at J; junction bases unmatched: 5. Looked up from germline, CDR1 is SGHNT and CDR2 is YYREEE (reference sequence). The CDR3 bases are TGTGCCAGCTCGTCAGGGGGCGCCTACAATGAGCAGTTCTTC. Protein sequence: CASSSGGAYNEQFF.

The chain is built from TRBV5-1 and TRBJ2-5; maybe TRBD2 (5 bases). Germline V gives CDR1 SGHRS, CDR2 YFSETQ. V was cut by 0 bases and J by 5 bases, with 11 bases left in between. The CDR3 consists of 14 residues. The CDR3 region is CASSLATSEETQYF. The CDR3 bases are TGCGCCAGCAGCTTGGCCACTAGTGAGGAGACCCAGTACTTC.

The chain couples TRBV25-1 to TRBJ1-4; D is unclear. V lost 8 bases, J lost 7 bases, and 11 bases lay in between. This CDR3 has 12 residues. Germline CDR1 and CDR2: MGHDK and SYGVNS. The CDR3 region has the DNA TGTGCCAGCCTTTCAAAGGGTGAAAAACTGTTTTTT. The encoded protein is CASLSKGEKLFF.

This rearrangement joins TRBV7-2 to TRBJ2-7, with TRBD1 matching over 10 bases. The CDR3 consists of 14 residues. Trimming removed 2 bases from V and 9 bases from J; junction bases left unmatched: 7. CDR1 and CDR2 from the germline V gene are SGHTA and FQGNSA. CDR3 in amino acids: CASSLSMGQGMQYF. The CDR3 DNA is TGTGCCAGCAGCTTAAGCATGGGACAGGGGATGCAGTACTTC.

A single count supports this clone. J is TRBJ1-2 and V is TRBV14; D is uncertain. V shed 5 bases and J shed 0 bases, with 7 bases lying between them. This CDR3 is 13 amino acids long. From germline, CDR1 is SGHDN and CDR2 FVKESK. CDR3 bases: TGTGCCAGCAGCTCCAGGACTAACTATGGCTACACCTTC. Translated: CASSSRTNYGYTF.

The chain uses TRBV20-1 and TRBJ2-3; D is unresolved. Deletions cut 6 bases from V and 6 bases from J, with 10 bases between. Germline loops: CDR1 DFQATT, CDR2 SNEGSKA (reference sequence). This CDR3 has 11 amino acids. CDR3 sequence reads: CSATQVDTQYF. The CDR3 coding sequence is TGCAGTGCCACCCAAGTGGATACGCAGTATTTT.

The chain is built from TRBV6-4 and TRBJ1-1; 8 bases line up with TRBD1. J lost 4 bases, V lost 2 bases, and 3 bases had no gene match. The CDR3 contains 14 residues. The V gene's germline CDR1 is MRHNA and CDR2 SNTAGT. CDR3 amino acids: CASSDDTGGTEAFF. CDR3 coding DNA: TGTGCCAGCAGTGACGATACAGGGGGCACTGAAGCTTTCTTT.

The V gene is TRBV5-1, the J gene TRBJ2-5; 8 bases are shared with TRBD2. Germline loops: CDR1 SGHRS, CDR2 YFSETQ. CDR3 length: 13 amino acids. The V segment lost 4 bases and the J segment 5 bases; nucleotides outside the gene matches: 4. CDR3 coding DNA: TGCGCCAGCAGCGAGAGCGGGAGTGAGACCCAGTACTTC. The encoded protein is CASSESGSETQYF.

The CDR3 nucleotides are TGTGCCAGCAGCTTAATAGCCCCATACGAGCAGTACTTC. Its protein product is CASSLIAPYEQYF. The V gene is TRBV7-8, the J gene TRBJ2-7; D gene unclear. Germline-derived CDR1 and CDR2 are SGHVS and FQNEAQ. V lost 2 bases to trimming and J lost 4 bases, with 9 bases between them. The CDR3 is 13 residues long.

The V and J genes are TRBV28 and TRBJ1-4; tentative D call: TRBD1 (6 bases). CDR3 size: 14 residues. Germline assignment: CDR1 MDHEN and CDR2 SYDVKM. Trimming cost V 5 bases and J 4 bases, with 11 bases left between them. CDR3 in amino acids: CASSTQGGNEKLFF. The CDR3 nucleotides read TGTGCCAGCAGTACACAGGGCGGTAATGAAAAACTGTTTTTT.

This chain links TRBV9 with TRBJ2-1; a possible D gene is TRBD1 (6 bases). Looked up from germline, CDR1 is SGDLS and CDR2 is YYNGEE. The V gene lost 2 bases and the J gene lost 0 bases, with 9 bases spanning the gap. The CDR3 loop spans 15 amino acids. For the CDR3, the DNA is TGTGCCAGCAGCGTCACAGGGAACTCCTACAATGAGCAGTTCTTC. Encoded protein: CASSVTGNSYNEQFF.

The chain carries TRBV7-2 and TRBJ1-2; tentatively, D is TRBD1 (5 bases). The germline V and J ends were trimmed by 1 base and 0 bases, with 12 bases remaining between them. Germline lookup yields CDR1 SGHTA and CDR2 FQGNSA. The CDR3 loop spans 16 amino acids. CDR3: CASSLGGTAPNYGYTF. CDR3 in DNA: TGTGCCAGCAGCTTAGGGGGGACTGCTCCTAACTATGGCTACACCTTC.